This T cell receptor beta chain originates from a study of T cell repertoires in cytomegalovirus infection. Study overall: From public TCR beta signatures came an indication of both CMV infection and matching HLA type.

Overall study results and limits: There were carriers of CMV plus the relevant HLA, and cumulative public TCR beta family frequency identified them.

Each CDR3 protein gets one entry after TCRdb re-called the reads with MiXCR. The data show over 200,000 distinct CDR3 sequences, around 15% seen once. Deletions cut 6 bases from V and 4 bases from J, with 9 bases between. Germline CDR1 is MNHNS and CDR2 is SASEGT. This CDR3 is 12 amino acids long. On this clonotype: Its antigen is not identified.

This receptor was obtained from a human donor in good health (CMV status not recorded). Some clones in this sample may be carry-over from other donors' samples. Sequencing input: PBMCs. The V call is TRBV6-1, the J call TRBJ1-2, with D maybe TRBD1 (5 bases). The CDR3 reads CASRTDFYGYTF. CDR3 bases: TGTGCCAGCAGGACAGACTTCTATGGCTACACCTTC.